This is a list of T cell receptor beta chains from one sample in a study of T cell responses to AZD1222 COVID-19 vaccine. Method: immunoSEQ multiplex PCR; TCRdb's copy keeps in-frame clones and lacks some. The sample contains about 270,000 clones, around 92% of which appear only once. The source was peripheral blood, collected 28 days after the second AZD1222 dose. These receptors were collected from an adult who received the AZD1222 COVID-19 vaccine. CDR3s leave out the opening cysteine and the closing phenylalanine or tryptophan. Clone sizes are given selectively: once, few, many, or a class where the clone is expanded.

v_call	clone_size	j_call	cdr3_aa
TRBV19	.	TRBJ2-2	ASSIIRAAGPNTGELF
TRBV19	once	TRBJ1-2	ASSLDPKDYGYT
TRBV5-1	once	TRBJ1-1	ASSPGQGVGEAF
TRBV20-1	.	TRBJ2-7	SPDSLYEQY
TRBV3-1/TRBV3-2	.	TRBJ2-7	ASSHGEGYEQY
TRBV5-1	.	TRBJ2-3	ASSLGQNPTDTQY
TRBV28	.	TRBJ2-7	ATGTASYEQY
TRBV20-1	.	TRBJ2-3	SASVSGTDTQY
TRBV6-5	.	TRBJ2-5	ASSYGETQY
TRBV27	.	TRBJ2-5	ASSRQQGRIETQY
TRBV18	.	TRBJ1-1	ASSTQGRDTEAF
TRBV29-1	.	TRBJ2-3	SVSPGLAGASTDTQY
TRBV28	.	TRBJ1-3	ASSSVNTIY
TRBV27	once	TRBJ1-5	ASSRDLANQPQH
TRBV28	once	TRBJ1-1	ASAPQTLTEAF
TRBV24-1	.	TRBJ1-2	ATSPPTGTWTGLYYGYT
TRBV11-3	.	TRBJ1-1	ASSPAPGAF
TRBV27	.	TRBJ1-6	ASKLSGTGNSPLH
TRBV19	.	TRBJ1-2	ATKTGDYGYT
TRBV6-2/TRBV6-3	.	TRBJ2-1	ASRPSGMGGPGGEQF
TRBV12-3/TRBV12-4	few	TRBJ2-7	ASSKGYEQY
TRBV7-3	.	TRBJ2-2	ASSLTHSRDGELF
TRBV7-9	once	TRBJ2-7	ASSLTGGAYEQY
TRBV27	few	TRBJ1-3	ASSGQGNVGNTIY
TRBV6-6	.	TRBJ1-1	ASKIQGAVGTEAF
TRBV28	.	TRBJ2-7	ASSSRDRTSYEQY
TRBV5-8	.	TRBJ2-1	ASSLRDPPNEQF
TRBV5-3	.	TRBJ1-2	ARSLAFTNGYT
TRBV7-9	.	TRBJ1-2	ASSPDREKDT
TRBV19	.	TRBJ1-1	ASTLGGTEAF
TRBV10-1	.	TRBJ2-2	ASSERARDRGTSGNTGELF
TRBV4-3	.	TRBJ1-5	ASSQGNQPQH
TRBV7-9	.	TRBJ1-3	ASSPYNGGNTIY
TRBV5-6	.	TRBJ1-2	ASSLAGQFYGYT
TRBV18	.	TRBJ2-7	ASSPPGQGGPGGERSYEQY
TRBV7-2	.	TRBJ1-5	ASSEPSNQPQH
TRBV5-1	.	TRBJ1-1	ASSPGTSNTEAF
TRBV24-1	.	TRBJ2-1	ATSRGDHNEQF
TRBV5-4	once	TRBJ1-1	ASSLDRGRSF
TRBV28	once	TRBJ2-7	ASSRTSGSRYEQY
TRBV4-2	.	TRBJ1-5	ASSQDRTVSNQPQH
TRBV7-3	.	TRBJ1-6	ASSYRTGISSYNSPLH
TRBV5-1	.	TRBJ1-6	ASSPRTDSPLH
TRBV18	.	TRBJ2-3	ASSPLTGTGWTDTQY
TRBV5-1	.	TRBJ2-7	ASSPLLTSSYEQY
TRBV7-9	.	TRBJ1-1	ASSLGGGNWNTEAF
TRBV2	once	TRBJ2-7	ASEATGRYEQY
TRBV15	.	TRBJ1-4	ATSPGGGRDRAEKLF
TRBV6-5	.	TRBJ2-1	ASSYLSGGVYNEQF
TRBV7-3	.	TRBJ2-1	ASSYGLNNEQF
TRBV7-2	.	TRBJ2-7	ASSSYPDSSYEQY
TRBV4-1	.	TRBJ1-4	ASSQGATGPQGKLF
TRBV11-3	.	TRBJ2-1	ASSPGLHNEQF